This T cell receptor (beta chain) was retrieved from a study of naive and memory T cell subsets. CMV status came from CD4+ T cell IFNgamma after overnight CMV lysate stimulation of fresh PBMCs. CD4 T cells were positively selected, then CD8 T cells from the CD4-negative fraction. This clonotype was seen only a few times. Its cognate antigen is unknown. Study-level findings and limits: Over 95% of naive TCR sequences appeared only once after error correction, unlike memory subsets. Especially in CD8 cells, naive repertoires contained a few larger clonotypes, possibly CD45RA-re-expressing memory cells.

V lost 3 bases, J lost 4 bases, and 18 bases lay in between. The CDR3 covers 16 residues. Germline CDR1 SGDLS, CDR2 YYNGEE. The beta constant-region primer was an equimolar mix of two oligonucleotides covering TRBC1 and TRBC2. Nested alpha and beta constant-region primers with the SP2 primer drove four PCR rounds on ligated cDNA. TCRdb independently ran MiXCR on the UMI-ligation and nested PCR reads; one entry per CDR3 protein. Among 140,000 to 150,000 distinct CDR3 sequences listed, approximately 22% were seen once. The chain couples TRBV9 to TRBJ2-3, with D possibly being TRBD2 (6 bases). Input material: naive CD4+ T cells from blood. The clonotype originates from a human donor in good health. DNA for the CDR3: TGTGCCAGCAGCGCCCCCCGGGACTCGGGCCCAGATACGCAGTATTTT. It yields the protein CASSAPRDSGPDTQYF.